This T cell receptor (beta chain) was sequenced for a study of monozygotic twins with inflammatory bowel disease. Starting material for each TCR library was about 3,500 ng of total RNA. TCRdb re-called the 5' RACE reads and gives one entry per CDR3 protein, without DNA. The sample data list approximately 160,000 distinct CDR3 sequences. This CDR3 is built from 14 residues. Germline CDR1 MDHEN, CDR2 SYDVKM. V is TRBV28 and J is TRBJ2-1; TCRdb's assignment of TRBD2 cannot be checked, as there is no DNA. The TCR sequence derives from a human donor with ulcerative colitis or Crohn's disease, or a healthy co-twin of an affected twin (not recorded which). Sequenced sample: blood. CDR3 loop: CASIAGGPRNEQFF.